These 10 T cell receptor beta chains came from one sample sequenced in a study of blood T cell repertoires in COVID-19. Repertoires were generated with immunoSEQ multiplex PCR, while TCRdb's copy carries only in-frame clones and drops some. The repertoire holds about 170,000 clones, about 88% seen once, with roughly 2% in the top ten. Sequenced sample: peripheral blood. Every receptor here comes from a man over 45 who had recovered from COVID-19.

V usage is TRBV27 and J usage is TRBJ1-1; D unresolved. This CDR3 contains 14 residues. Germline CDR1 reads MNHEY; CDR2 reads SMNVEV (reference sequence). Trimming stripped 2 bases from V and 0 bases from J, with 7 bases between. The CDR3 bases are TGTGCCAGCAGTTTAGCCGGGTTGAACACTGAAGCTTTCTTT. Its protein product is CASSLAGLNTEAFF.

The chain recombines TRBV11-2 with TRBJ2-1; TRBD2 matches at 7 bases. The V and J ends lost 1 base and 3 bases, in that order; junction bases with no gene match: 9. Per the germline V gene, CDR1 is SGHAT and CDR2 is FQNNGV. This CDR3 is 17 amino acids long. This CDR3 reads CASSLVGGRSGYNEQFF. The DNA for the CDR3 is TGTGCCAGCAGCTTAGTCGGGGGGAGATCGGGCTACAATGAGCAGTTCTTC.

The V call is TRBV29-1, the J call TRBJ1-1; D perhaps matches TRBD1 (6 bases). CDR1 SQVTM and CDR2 ANQGSEA come from the germline V gene. The CDR3 has 13 residues. V lost 6 bases and J 4 bases, leaving 15 bases between the germline ends. Written as DNA, the CDR3 is TGCAGCGTCGCTGATGGGGGCGGCACTGAAGCTTTCTTT. This gives the protein CSVADGGGTEAFF.

The CDR3 reads CASSPVPDSKTINQPQHF. The CDR3 bases are TGTGCCAGCTCCCCCGTCCCGGACAGTAAAACAATCAATCAGCCCCAGCATTTT. The V gene is TRBV18, the J gene TRBJ1-5; D is possibly TRBD1 (6 bases). Trimming cost V 6 bases and J 3 bases, with 24 bases left between them. Germline-derived CDR1 and CDR2 are KGHSH and LQKENI. The CDR3 sequence is 18 residues long.

The V gene is TRBV7-3, the J gene TRBJ2-3, with D possibly being TRBD1 (6 bases). Trimming took off 7 bases at V and 3 bases at J, with 17 bases between the two ends. The germline gives CDR1 SGHTA, CDR2 FQGTGA. The CDR3 totals 15 residues. In DNA, the CDR3 is TGTGCCAGCACCCCAGGGGTAGTCAGGACAGATACGCAGTATTTT. Its translation: CASTPGVVRTDTQYF.

This chain connects TRBV11-2 to TRBJ2-3, with D unresolved. The CDR3 has 14 amino acids. Germline CDR1 is SGHAT and CDR2 is FQNNGV. V was cut by 2 bases and J by 4 bases, with 10 bases left in between. The CDR3 DNA sequence: TGTGCCAGCAGCTTACGCCCAGGCCCAGATACGCAGTATTTT. It is translated as CASSLRPGPDTQYF.

This clone appeared once. The chain links TRBV7-2 to TRBJ2-3, with a weak D call TRBD2 (6 bases). Trimming pared 5 bases from V and 9 bases from J, leaving 18 bases between. The CDR3 loop spans 14 amino acids. In germline, CDR1 is SGHTA, CDR2 FQGNSA. The CDR3 reads CASSTGTPGVTQYF. CDR3 nucleotides: TGTGCCAGCAGCACTGGGACCCCGGGAGTAACGCAGTATTTT.

The chain recombines TRBV6-5 with TRBJ1-4, with 12 bases fitting TRBD1. Germline loops: CDR1 MNHEY, CDR2 SVGAGI. The ends lost 6 bases at V and 7 bases at J; junction bases unmatched: 3. This CDR3 contains 14 residues. The CDR3 DNA reads TGTGCCAGCAGAGGGACAGGGGGCAGTGAAAAACTGTTTTTT. Its translation: CASRGTGGSEKLFF.

This clone was detected once. This chain connects TRBV6-6 to TRBJ2-2; 7 nucleotides align to TRBD1. The V and J ends lost 5 bases and 1 base, in that order; junction bases with no gene match: 10. Germline lookup yields CDR1 MNHNY and CDR2 SVGAGI (reference sequence). The CDR3 has 17 residues. The CDR3 DNA reads TGTGCCAGCAGTCCAAGACAGGGAAGCGGGAACACCGGGGAGCTGTTTTTT. It specifies CASSPRQGSGNTGELFF.

The rearrangement uses TRBV5-1 and TRBJ1-1; the D is unclear. Germline V lookup: CDR1 SGHRS, CDR2 YFSETQ. This CDR3 has 15 amino acids. Trimming took 0 bases from V and 0 from J, leaving 9 bases between them. CDR3: CASSLARQMNTEAFF. CDR3 DNA sequence: TGCGCCAGCAGCTTGGCACGTCAGATGAACACTGAAGCTTTCTTT.